Listed below are T cell receptor beta chains from one sample, sequenced in a study of blood T cell repertoires in COVID-19. Here immunoSEQ multiplex PCR was the method, and the copy in TCRdb shows in-frame clones only, minus some. The profile shows about 18,000 clones, nearly 90% of them singletons. The source material was peripheral blood. Receptor source: a man aged 55 to 69 with active COVID-19. Each CDR3 is given with its conserved first and last residue. The order of the fields is clone size, J gene, V gene, D gene, CDR3 DNA, CDR3 protein. A D gene is named only where the DNA matches it firmly. Some rows mark clone size as missing; the rest say once, few, many or name a class of expanded clone.

abundance: NA
j_gene: TRBJ1-3
v_gene: TRBV7-9
d_gene: NA
CDR3nt: TGTGCCAGCAGCTTAGAGTCCGGGTTCTCTGGAAACACCATATATTTT
CDR3aa: CASSLESGFSGNTIYF

abundance: NA
j_gene: TRBJ1-2
v_gene: TRBV13
d_gene: NA
CDR3nt: TGTGCCAGCAGCCCCGGAAGGGGGGGCGTCTTTGGCTACACCTTC
CDR3aa: CASSPGRGGVFGYTF

abundance: NA
j_gene: TRBJ2-1
v_gene: TRBV4-1
d_gene: TRBD1
CDR3nt: TGCGCCAGCAGCCAAGAGCCCCCGGGGACAGCTTACAATGAGCAGTTCTTC
CDR3aa: CASSQEPPGTAYNEQFF

abundance: NA
j_gene: TRBJ1-1
v_gene: TRBV7-3
d_gene: NA
CDR3nt: TGTGCCAGCAGCTTAAATGAGGGTAACACTGAAGCTTTCTTT
CDR3aa: CASSLNEGNTEAFF

abundance: few
j_gene: TRBJ1-6
v_gene: TRBV28
d_gene: TRBD1
CDR3nt: TGTGCCAGCAGCCCCGGACAGGGGGGCTCACCCCTCCACTTT
CDR3aa: CASSPGQGGSPLHF

abundance: NA
j_gene: TRBJ2-7
v_gene: TRBV4-3
d_gene: NA
CDR3nt: TGCGCCAGCAGCCAAGAGAGGACAGTTTCCTACGAGCAGTACTTC
CDR3aa: CASSQERTVSYEQYF

abundance: NA
j_gene: TRBJ2-2
v_gene: TRBV2
d_gene: TRBD2
CDR3nt: TGTGCCAGCAGTCGGACTAGCGGGAGCGGCGGGGAGCTGTTTTTT
CDR3aa: CASSRTSGSGGELFF

abundance: NA
j_gene: TRBJ1-1
v_gene: TRBV19
d_gene: TRBD1
CDR3nt: TGTGCCACCCAACCCCGGGACAGCGATGAAGCTTTCTTT
CDR3aa: CATQPRDSDEAFF

abundance: few
j_gene: TRBJ2-3
v_gene: TRBV20-1
d_gene: TRBD2
CDR3nt: TGCAGTGCTAGTGACTCCGGACTAGCGGGAGGGGGTCTGCGAGATACGCAGTATTTT
CDR3aa: CSASDSGLAGGGLRDTQYF

abundance: NA
j_gene: TRBJ2-1
v_gene: TRBV6-4
d_gene: TRBD2
CDR3nt: TGTGCCAGCAGTGACGGGCTAGCGGGGGGCTCTGAGCAGTTCTTC
CDR3aa: CASSDGLAGGSEQFF

abundance: NA
j_gene: TRBJ2-7
v_gene: TRBV28
d_gene: TRBD2
CDR3nt: TGTGCCAGCAGGCCGACTAGCGGGGGTTCCCGCGAGCAGTACTTC
CDR3aa: CASRPTSGGSREQYF

abundance: NA
j_gene: TRBJ1-2
v_gene: TRBV7-9
d_gene: NA
CDR3nt: TGTGCCAGCAGCCGCGGACAGAACTATGGCTACACCTTC
CDR3aa: CASSRGQNYGYTF

abundance: NA
j_gene: TRBJ1-4
v_gene: TRBV6-5
d_gene: NA
CDR3nt: TGTGCCAGCAGTACCGGGGAAAAACTGTTTTTT
CDR3aa: CASSTGEKLFF

abundance: NA
j_gene: TRBJ1-2
v_gene: TRBV6-5
d_gene: NA
CDR3nt: TGTGCCAGCAGTTACCTAGGAGTTGAGAACTATGGCTACACCTTC
CDR3aa: CASSYLGVENYGYTF

abundance: NA
j_gene: TRBJ2-4
v_gene: TRBV12-3/TRBV12-4
d_gene: NA
CDR3nt: TGTGCCAGCAGTTTAAGGCAGGGGAACATTCAGTACTTC
CDR3aa: CASSLRQGNIQYF

abundance: NA
j_gene: TRBJ2-3
v_gene: TRBV5-1
d_gene: TRBD1
CDR3nt: TGCGCCAGCAGCTTGAGGGACAGGGGGGATACGCAGTATTTT
CDR3aa: CASSLRDRGDTQYF

abundance: NA
j_gene: TRBJ2-5
v_gene: TRBV6-5
d_gene: TRBD2
CDR3nt: TGTGCCACCACTAGCGGGGGGGCTAAAGAGACCCAGTACTTC
CDR3aa: CATTSGGAKETQYF

abundance: NA
j_gene: TRBJ2-1
v_gene: TRBV7-2
d_gene: NA
CDR3nt: TGTGCCAGCAGCCCGGGGGGCTACGGTGAGCAGTTCTTC
CDR3aa: CASSPGGYGEQFF

abundance: NA
j_gene: TRBJ2-7
v_gene: TRBV4-3
d_gene: TRBD1
CDR3nt: TGCGCCAGCAGCCAAGATGGGACAGTCCAGTACTTC
CDR3aa: CASSQDGTVQYF

abundance: NA
j_gene: TRBJ2-3
v_gene: TRBV9
d_gene: TRBD2
CDR3nt: TGTGCCAGCAGCGTAGGAGGGAGGGTCACAGATACGCAGTATTTT
CDR3aa: CASSVGGRVTDTQYF

abundance: large
j_gene: TRBJ1-1
v_gene: TRBV29-1
d_gene: NA
CDR3nt: TGCAGCGTTCAGGGAATGGAGACTGAAGCTTTCTTT
CDR3aa: CSVQGMETEAFF

abundance: NA
j_gene: TRBJ2-7
v_gene: TRBV4-2
d_gene: NA
CDR3nt: TGTGCCAGCAGCCAAGATCACGGGGTCAGAGGATACGAGCAGTACTTC
CDR3aa: CASSQDHGVRGYEQYF

abundance: once
j_gene: TRBJ1-4
v_gene: TRBV25-1
d_gene: TRBD1
CDR3nt: TGTGCCAGCAGTGAACGCCGGGACAGGAAAATTAATGAAAAACTGTTTTTT
CDR3aa: CASSERRDRKINEKLFF

abundance: NA
j_gene: TRBJ2-3
v_gene: TRBV13
d_gene: NA
CDR3nt: TGTGCCAGCAGCCTGTGGAGTAGCGGCACAGATACGCAGTATTTT
CDR3aa: CASSLWSSGTDTQYF

abundance: NA
j_gene: TRBJ2-7
v_gene: TRBV5-8
d_gene: TRBD1
CDR3nt: TGTGCCAGCTCCCTCAACCCGGGACAGGGCTACGAGCAGTACTTC
CDR3aa: CASSLNPGQGYEQYF

abundance: NA
j_gene: TRBJ2-2
v_gene: TRBV7-9
d_gene: NA
CDR3nt: TGTGCCAGCAGCTTTGGTGTGAGGCTGACCGGGGAGCTGTTTTTT
CDR3aa: CASSFGVRLTGELFF

abundance: NA
j_gene: TRBJ1-2
v_gene: TRBV19
d_gene: NA
CDR3nt: TGTGCCAGTAATAAAGACAGGTCTTACGGCTACACCTTC
CDR3aa: CASNKDRSYGYTF

abundance: NA
j_gene: TRBJ1-4
v_gene: TRBV9
d_gene: NA
CDR3nt: TGTGCCAGCAGCGTAGCTGGGGGCGCAACTAATGAAAAACTGTTTTTT
CDR3aa: CASSVAGGATNEKLFF

abundance: NA
j_gene: TRBJ1-1
v_gene: TRBV15
d_gene: TRBD1
CDR3nt: TGTGCCACCGGGCGGGAAGGGGGCTTCACTGAAGCTTTCTTT
CDR3aa: CATGREGGFTEAFF

abundance: NA
j_gene: TRBJ2-5
v_gene: TRBV24-1
d_gene: TRBD1
CDR3nt: TGTGCCACCAGTACAGGGGGCGAAGAGACCCAGTACTTC
CDR3aa: CATSTGGEETQYF

abundance: NA
j_gene: TRBJ2-5
v_gene: TRBV2
d_gene: TRBD2
CDR3nt: TGTGCCAGCAGTGAATGGTCGACGGGAGGGGAGACCCAGTACTTC
CDR3aa: CASSEWSTGGETQYF

abundance: NA
j_gene: TRBJ2-7
v_gene: TRBV4-1
d_gene: NA
CDR3nt: TGCGCCAGCAGCCAAGTGGCAACCGACTCCTACGAGCAGTACTTC
CDR3aa: CASSQVATDSYEQYF

abundance: few
j_gene: TRBJ2-3
v_gene: TRBV6-2/TRBV6-3
d_gene: NA
CDR3nt: TGTGCCAGCAGTCCCGTGACCCCCAGGACAGATACGCAGTATTTT
CDR3aa: CASSPVTPRTDTQYF

abundance: NA
j_gene: TRBJ2-7
v_gene: TRBV10-3
d_gene: TRBD1
CDR3nt: TGTGCCATCAGTCCGGGACAGGGCTACGAGCAGTACTTC
CDR3aa: CAISPGQGYEQYF

abundance: NA
j_gene: TRBJ1-2
v_gene: TRBV28
d_gene: TRBD1
CDR3nt: TGTGCCAGCAGTTTAACAGGGGGCTATGGCTACACCTTC
CDR3aa: CASSLTGGYGYTF

abundance: NA
j_gene: TRBJ2-3
v_gene: TRBV4-2
d_gene: NA
CDR3nt: TGTGCCAGCAGCCAAGAACTTGGAGCAAATTCAGATACGCAGTATTTT
CDR3aa: CASSQELGANSDTQYF

abundance: NA
j_gene: TRBJ2-3
v_gene: TRBV5-6
d_gene: NA
CDR3nt: TGTGCCAGCTCAAAAACGGGAGTTGTGACAGATACGCAGTATTTT
CDR3aa: CASSKTGVVTDTQYF

abundance: NA
j_gene: TRBJ1-1
v_gene: TRBV24-1
d_gene: NA
CDR3nt: TGTGCCACCAGTGATCACCGGGGGGCGGGCACTGAAGCTTTCTTT
CDR3aa: CATSDHRGAGTEAFF

abundance: NA
j_gene: TRBJ1-4
v_gene: TRBV28
d_gene: NA
CDR3nt: TGTGCCAGCATCGGGGGTGAAAAACTGTTTTTT
CDR3aa: CASIGGEKLFF

abundance: NA
j_gene: TRBJ1-2
v_gene: TRBV3-1/TRBV3-2
d_gene: TRBD1
CDR3nt: TGTGCCAGCAGCCCGTTGGGACAGGGACACTATGGCTACACCTTC
CDR3aa: CASSPLGQGHYGYTF

abundance: NA
j_gene: TRBJ2-5
v_gene: TRBV7-2
d_gene: TRBD2
CDR3nt: TGTGCCAGCAGCCTCGGGGGGGCCAGGGATGAGACCCAGTACTTC
CDR3aa: CASSLGGARDETQYF

abundance: NA
j_gene: TRBJ1-4
v_gene: TRBV27
d_gene: NA
CDR3nt: TGTGCCAGCAGTTTCCTCGGACAAGTTAATGAAAAACTGTTTTTT
CDR3aa: CASSFLGQVNEKLFF

abundance: NA
j_gene: TRBJ2-5
v_gene: TRBV6-1
d_gene: TRBD1
CDR3nt: TGTGCCAGCAGTGAAGCGGTACAGGGGCTAGGAGTCGGAGAGACCCAGTACTTC
CDR3aa: CASSEAVQGLGVGETQYF